Each of the 16 T cell receptor beta chains below was sequenced from the same sample in a study of response to subunit inactivated influenza vaccine. TCRdb processed the RT-PCR reads anew with MiXCR; each CDR3 protein has one entry. The table records 540,000 or so distinct CDR3 sequences, roughly 13% of them present only once. The material sequenced was PBMCs from blood, taken about 40 days after vaccination. The origin of the receptors is a man over 45 who received an inactivated influenza vaccine.

This clonotype was recorded only once. The chain combines TRBV7-2 with TRBJ2-7, with D perhaps given as TRBD1 or TRBD2 (7 bases each). The CDR3 runs to 16 residues. V was trimmed by 0 bases and J by 7 bases, leaving 19 bases between them. Germline V gene data show CDR1 as SGHTA and CDR2 as FQGNSA. CDR3 protein: CASSLAGDSGMWEQYF. CDR3 DNA: TGTGCCAGCAGCTTAGCAGGGGACAGCGGGATGTGGGAGCAGTACTTC.

This clonotype was counted at least ten times. The rearrangement links TRBV9 to TRBJ1-2, with 8 bases aligning to TRBD1. Trimming cost V 0 bases and J 4 bases; bases outside gene matches: 5. Germline V gene lookup returns CDR1 SGDLS and CDR2 YYNGEE. The CDR3 loop spans 15 amino acids. The CDR3 sequence: CASSVEPQGGYGYTF. CDR3 sequence (DNA): TGTGCCAGCAGCGTAGAGCCACAGGGGGGCTATGGCTACACCTTC.

The chain recombines TRBV4-3 with TRBJ2-7; 8 bases fit TRBD2. The germline V gene encodes CDR1 LGHNA and CDR2 YSLEER. The CDR3 has 15 amino acids. Losses at the gene ends were 1 base for V and 6 bases for J; bases not matched to a gene: 8. The CDR3 coding sequence is TGCGCCAGCAGCCAAGGTCTTAGCGGGATCTCCGAGCAGTACTTC. Translating it yields CASSQGLSGISEQYF.

This rearrangement joins TRBV15 to TRBJ2-7, with 11 nucleotides matching TRBD2. This CDR3 contains 20 residues. Trimming cost V 1 base and J 0 bases; bases outside gene matches: 14. Germline values: CDR1 LNHNV, CDR2 YYDKDF (reference sequence). The CDR3 reads CATSRGYTSGRLLTSYEQYF. The CDR3 coding sequence is TGTGCCACCAGCAGAGGCTACACTAGCGGGAGACTCCTTACCTCCTACGAGCAGTACTTC.

This clonotype was seen a few times. The rearrangement joins TRBV20-1 to TRBJ2-2; maybe TRBD2 (6 bases). The CDR3 is 14 residues long. Germline values: CDR1 DFQATT, CDR2 SNEGSKA (reference sequence). Deletions cut 1 base from V and 6 bases from J, with 12 bases between. The CDR3 DNA is TGCAGTGCTAGAGCGTTCCGGGGGTCCGGGGAGCTGTTTTTT. Protein sequence: CSARAFRGSGELFF.

In its sample, this clonotype was seen a few times. The CDR3 region is CASSETGTEAFF. CDR3 coding DNA: TGCGCCAGCAGTGAAACGGGCACTGAAGCTTTCTTT. The V and J genes are TRBV10-2 and TRBJ1-1; D not resolved. CDR1 WSHSY and CDR2 SAAADI come from the germline V gene. Deletions cut 3 bases from V and 4 bases from J, with 6 bases between. The CDR3 contains 12 residues.

This clonotype was detected only a few times. The chain uses TRBV5-1 and TRBJ2-3; the D gene is possibly TRBD1 (6 bases). The CDR3 spans 15 residues. Germline V gene data show CDR1 as SGHRS and CDR2 as YFSETQ. Deletions cut 5 bases from V and 0 bases from J, with 13 bases between. CDR3 region: CASRQQGISTDTQYF. Written as DNA, the CDR3 is TGCGCCAGCAGACAACAGGGAATTAGCACAGATACGCAGTATTTT.

The CDR3 DNA reads as TGTGCCAGCAGCCGTAGCGGGATTGATACCGGGGAGCTGTTTTTT. This encodes CASSRSGIDTGELFF. The chain recombines TRBV3-1 with TRBJ2-2; TRBD2 matches 8 bases. The CDR3 loop spans 15 amino acids. Germline V gene data show CDR1 as LGHDT and CDR2 as YNNKEL (reference sequence). V dropped 4 bases and J dropped 5; count of bases not matched to a gene: 6.

The chain couples TRBV2 to TRBJ2-5; D may match TRBD1 or TRBD2 (5 bases each). Trimming left V 6 bases short and J 2 bases short, with 13 bases between. Germline V gives CDR1 SNHLY, CDR2 FYNNEI. This CDR3 region has 14 residues. The CDR3 DNA reads as TGTGCCAGCAGAGCTCTGGGGGTACAAGAGACCCAGTACTTC. Translating it yields CASRALGVQETQYF.

This clonotype has only a few counts. The chain joins TRBV12-3 or TRBV12-4 to TRBJ1-1; 7 bases are a match to TRBD1. V was pared by 5 bases and J by 4 bases, with 10 bases of the junction left unmatched. CDR3 length: 15 residues. CDR3 sequence (DNA): TGTGCCAGCAGTCCCTGGACAGGAAGGGGCACTGAAGCTTTCTTT. It codes for CASSPWTGRGTEAFF.

The rearrangement links TRBV5-5 to TRBJ2-3, with TRBD1 matching over 7 bases. The V segment lost 1 base and the J segment 0 bases; nucleotides outside the gene matches: 5. Germline loops: CDR1 SGHKS, CDR2 YYEKEE (reference sequence). CDR3 length: 16 residues. CDR3 nucleotides: TGTGCCAGCAGCTTGAGGGGGCGACAAAGCACAGATACGCAGTATTTT. This translates into CASSLRGRQSTDTQYF.

The J gene is TRBJ2-7, the V gene TRBV20-1; 9 nucleotides agree with TRBD1. Germline assignment: CDR1 DFQATT and CDR2 SNEGSKA (reference sequence). V was clipped by 5 bases and J by 3 bases; unmatched bases: 11. The CDR3 loop spans 15 amino acids. The chain's CDR3 is CSAQEGTGIFYEQYF. The CDR3 nucleotides read TGCAGTGCTCAGGAAGGGACAGGGATTTTCTACGAGCAGTACTTC.

A few counts support this clonotype. The chain links TRBV6-2 or TRBV6-3 to TRBJ1-1; 7 nucleotides match TRBD1. V was clipped by 1 base and J by 0 bases; unmatched bases: 8. Looked up from germline, CDR1 is MNHEY and CDR2 is SVGEGT. The length of the CDR3 is 17 residues. The CDR3 sequence is CASSYFGQDDMNTEAFF. CDR3 sequence (DNA): TGTGCCAGCAGTTACTTCGGACAGGATGATATGAACACTGAAGCTTTCTTT.

This clonotype appeared a few times. The chain combines TRBV5-1 with TRBJ1-6; D is unclear. There are 14 residues in the CDR3. The germline CDR1 and CDR2 sequences are SGHRS and YFSETQ. With 0 bases removed from V and 7 bases from J, the gap between germline ends came to 8 bases. The CDR3 coding sequence is TGCGCCAGCAGCTTGGTACCTGAGAATTCACCCCTCCACTTT. Amino acids: CASSLVPENSPLHF.

Concerning this clonotype: Mismatch with germline at one junction end may stem from a read error. The gene calls are TRBV7-2 and TRBJ1-2; D unclear. The CDR3 contains 13 residues. Germline CDR1 is SGHTA and CDR2 is FQGNSA. As DNA, the CDR3 is TGTGCCAGCAGCTTAGCGTCTAACTATGGCTACTCCTTC. This gives the protein CASSLASNYGYSF.

The V call is TRBV20-1, the J call TRBJ1-1; D ambiguous. V was pared by 3 bases and J by 0 bases, with 14 bases between. This CDR3 region has 15 residues. CDR1 is DFQATT and CDR2 is SNEGSKA in the germline V gene (reference sequence). CDR3 in DNA: TGCAGTGCTAGTCTCGCTCGACACTTGAACACTGAAGCTTTCTTT. It yields the protein CSASLARHLNTEAFF.